A selection of T cell receptor beta chains follows, all from one sample in a study of early T cells in non-severe SARS-CoV-2 infection. TCRdb recomputed calls from the 5' RACE reads with MiXCR, one row per CDR3 protein. The data contain about 40,000 distinct CDR3 sequences, 4.5% to 5% of them singletons. The sequenced sample was whole blood. The receptors stem from an adult who was a healthcare worker with PCR-confirmed SARS-CoV-2 infection or an uninfected control (not recorded which). Each CDR3 is given with its conserved first and last residue. D genes are given only for firm matches.

J | D | V | CDR3
TRBJ1-6 | - | TRBV4-1 | CASSLTQDSNSPLHF
TRBJ1-4 | - | TRBV6-1 | CATSETGGSEKLFF
TRBJ2-2 | - | TRBV29-1 | CSALTSPNVGGELFF
TRBJ2-3 | TRBD1 | TRBV20-1 | CSAISLTGLDTQYF
TRBJ2-7 | - | TRBV6-2/TRBV6-3 | CASSYQDTYEQYF
TRBJ2-2 | TRBD1 | TRBV20-1 | CSARTGGLNTGELFF
TRBJ2-2 | TRBD1 | TRBV24-1 | CATSDFGTGTGELFF
TRBJ2-3 | - | TRBV7-2 | CASSLAPMLGTDTQYF
TRBJ2-1 | - | TRBV28 | CASSLSLVQFF
TRBJ1-3 | TRBD1 | TRBV18 | CASSPRQGNTIYF
TRBJ1-2 | - | TRBV11-2 | CASSAHSNTGIGYTF
TRBJ1-1 | TRBD1 | TRBV25-1 | CASSPIGGVNTEAFF
TRBJ1-1 | - | TRBV6-1 | CASSEWTREAFF
TRBJ2-3 | TRBD2 | TRBV5-1 | CASRLYSGGTDTQYF
TRBJ2-6 | - | TRBV7-2 | CASSPTSGANVLTF
TRBJ2-1 | TRBD2 | TRBV6-4 | CASSDLAGGSDEQFF
TRBJ2-1 | TRBD2 | TRBV5-5 | CASSSFLAGGYNEQFF
TRBJ1-3 | - | TRBV12-3/TRBV12-4 | CASSFGNTIYF
TRBJ2-3 | - | TRBV5-1 | CASSLVPDSTDTQYF
TRBJ1-1 | - | TRBV25-1 | CASSEWGGTEAFF
TRBJ1-5 | - | TRBV20-1 | CSASTGASNQPQHF
TRBJ2-4 | TRBD1 | TRBV29-1 | CSASQFPGQGGTAKNIQYF
TRBJ1-1 | TRBD1 | TRBV20-1 | CSARDGTGAMNTEAFF
TRBJ1-1 | - | TRBV30 | CAWSFGGTEAFF
TRBJ2-5 | TRBD1 | TRBV5-1 | CASRLLTGGETQYF
TRBJ2-5 | TRBD1 | TRBV2 | CASSRDSQETQYF
TRBJ2-7 | - | TRBV10-2 | CASSERRDPYEQYF
TRBJ2-7 | - | TRBV28 | CASSLGGHYEQYF
TRBJ2-1 | - | TRBV3-1 | CASSQEWWAEQFF
TRBJ2-2 | - | TRBV10-2 | CASSDPGGNTGELFF
TRBJ2-5 | TRBD1 | TRBV20-1 | CSARDPRTGKETQYF
TRBJ2-7 | - | TRBV7-2 | CASSLAVGGRSDSYEQYF
TRBJ2-2 | - | TRBV12-3/TRBV12-4 | CVFGLAISGELFF
TRBJ2-1 | - | TRBV23-1 | CASSATGTSSYNEQFF
TRBJ2-7 | - | TRBV5-4 | CASSLSNRAYEQYF
TRBJ2-1 | - | TRBV5-5 | CASSLVWGANNEQFF
TRBJ2-5 | - | TRBV3-1 | CASSQELTSGTTKETQYF
TRBJ1-3 | - | TRBV3-1 | CASSQVTRSSGNTIYF
TRBJ2-1 | TRBD2 | TRBV7-2 | CASSLAVTSGDKFF
TRBJ1-4 | - | TRBV5-1 | CASSGRTGTENEKLFF
TRBJ1-2 | - | TRBV6-1 | CASRSGPQVLYGYTF
TRBJ2-5 | - | TRBV18 | CASSPPYPGRETQYF
TRBJ1-5 | - | TRBV28 | CASTSGGGRGQPQHF
TRBJ2-5 | - | TRBV7-9 | CASSLAQGVQETQYF
TRBJ2-1 | TRBD1 | TRBV7-6 | CASRQGQYNEQFF
TRBJ2-1 | TRBD2 | TRBV11-2 | CASRRLAGSYNEQFF
TRBJ2-1 | - | TRBV11-3 | CASSSRGWNNEQFF
TRBJ2-7 | - | TRBV6-2/TRBV6-3 | CASSYPPSYEQYF
TRBJ2-5 | - | TRBV29-1 | CSAWANFQETQYF
TRBJ1-5 | - | TRBV21-1 | CASSNPDREISNQPQHF
TRBJ1-4 | - | TRBV3-1 | CASSRRPIVTNEKLFF
TRBJ2-3 | TRBD2 | TRBV18 | CASRAGGSTDTQYF